One sample yielded the 2 T cell receptor beta chains listed below, sequenced in a study of blood T cell repertoires in COVID-19. Produced via immunoSEQ multiplex PCR; TCRdb's table is partial and in-frame only. The repertoire holds a few hundred thousand clones, with 86% as singletons. The sequencing sample was made of peripheral blood. Every receptor here comes from a man aged 30 to 45 who had recovered from COVID-19.

This clone was seen a few times. The rearrangement links TRBV7-9 to TRBJ1-5, with a tentative D call TRBD1 (5 bases). V lost 2 bases and J lost 5, with 7 bases in between. CDR1 is SEHNR, CDR2 FQNEAQ, per germline (reference sequence). This CDR3 is 13 amino acids long. CDR3 coding DNA: TGTGCCAGCAGCTTAACGGGGGATCAGCCCCAGCATTTT. Its translation is CASSLTGDQPQHF.

V is TRBV6-5 and J is TRBJ1-2; no clear D gene. CDR3 length equals 14 residues. Deletions cut 7 bases from V and 8 bases from J, with 20 bases between. CDR1 MNHEY and CDR2 SVGAGI come from the germline V gene. The CDR3 loop reads CASTPRVGNIGYTF. The CDR3 DNA sequence: TGTGCCAGCACCCCGAGGGTGGGGAATATAGGCTACACCTTC.